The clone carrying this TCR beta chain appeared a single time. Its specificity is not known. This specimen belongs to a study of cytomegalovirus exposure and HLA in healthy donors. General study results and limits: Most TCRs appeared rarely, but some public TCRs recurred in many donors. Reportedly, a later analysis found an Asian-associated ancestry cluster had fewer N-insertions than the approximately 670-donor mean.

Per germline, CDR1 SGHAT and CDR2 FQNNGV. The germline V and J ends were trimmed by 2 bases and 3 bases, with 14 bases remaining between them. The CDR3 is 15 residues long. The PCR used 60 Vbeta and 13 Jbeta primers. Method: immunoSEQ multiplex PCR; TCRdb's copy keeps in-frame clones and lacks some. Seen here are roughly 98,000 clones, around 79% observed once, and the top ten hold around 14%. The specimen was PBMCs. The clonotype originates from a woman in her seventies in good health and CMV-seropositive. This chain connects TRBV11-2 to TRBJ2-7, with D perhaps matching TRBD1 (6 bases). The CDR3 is CASSLWGLSLYEQYF. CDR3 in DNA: TGTGCCAGCAGCTTATGGGGGCTCTCCCTCTACGAGCAGTACTTC.